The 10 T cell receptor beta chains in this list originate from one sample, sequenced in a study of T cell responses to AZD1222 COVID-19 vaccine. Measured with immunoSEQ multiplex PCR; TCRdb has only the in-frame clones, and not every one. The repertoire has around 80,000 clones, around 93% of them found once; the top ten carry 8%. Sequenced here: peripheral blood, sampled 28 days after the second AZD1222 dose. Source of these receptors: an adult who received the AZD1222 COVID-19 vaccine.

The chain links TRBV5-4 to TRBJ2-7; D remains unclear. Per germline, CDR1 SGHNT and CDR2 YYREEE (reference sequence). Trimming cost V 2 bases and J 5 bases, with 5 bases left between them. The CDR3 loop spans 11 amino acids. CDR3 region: CASSFMDEQYF. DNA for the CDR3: TGTGCCAGCAGCTTCATGGACGAGCAGTACTTC.

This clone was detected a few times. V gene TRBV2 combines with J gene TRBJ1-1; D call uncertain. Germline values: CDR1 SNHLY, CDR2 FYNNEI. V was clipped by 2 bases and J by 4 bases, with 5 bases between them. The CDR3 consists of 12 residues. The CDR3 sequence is CASSERVTEAFF. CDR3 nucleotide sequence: TGTGCCAGCAGTGAACGGGTCACTGAAGCTTTCTTT.

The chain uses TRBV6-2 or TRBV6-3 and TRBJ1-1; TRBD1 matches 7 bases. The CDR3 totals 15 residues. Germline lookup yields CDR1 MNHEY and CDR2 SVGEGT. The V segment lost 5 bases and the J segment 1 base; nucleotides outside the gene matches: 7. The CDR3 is CASSLTGVRNTEAFF. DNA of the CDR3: TGTGCCAGCAGTCTTACAGGGGTGAGGAACACTGAAGCTTTCTTT.

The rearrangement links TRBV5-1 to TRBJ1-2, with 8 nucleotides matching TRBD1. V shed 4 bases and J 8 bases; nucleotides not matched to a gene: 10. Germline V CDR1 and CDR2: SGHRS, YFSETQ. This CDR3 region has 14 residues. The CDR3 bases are TGCGCCAGCAGCCTCGGACAGGGCCTGGGGGGCTACACCTTC. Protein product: CASSLGQGLGGYTF.

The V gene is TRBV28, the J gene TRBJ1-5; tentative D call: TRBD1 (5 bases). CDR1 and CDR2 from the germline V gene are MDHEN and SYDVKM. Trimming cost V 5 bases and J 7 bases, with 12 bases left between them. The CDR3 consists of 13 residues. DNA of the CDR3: TGTGCCAGCAGTCCAGCCGGGGCCCAGCCCCAGCATTTT. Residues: CASSPAGAQPQHF. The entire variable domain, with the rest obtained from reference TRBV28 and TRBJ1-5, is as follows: DVKVTQSSRYLVKRTGEKVFLECVQDMDHENMFWYRQDPGLGLRLIYFSYDVKMKEKGDIPEGYSVSREKKERFSLILESASTNQTSMYLCASSPAGAQPQHFGDGTRLSIL.

The DNA for the CDR3 is TGCGCCAGCAAAGAACAGGGGGAGATTCAGTACTTC. This encodes CASKEQGEIQYF. The V and J genes are TRBV5-1 and TRBJ2-4; 8 nucleotides line up with TRBD1. Trimming removed 6 bases from V and 10 bases from J; junction bases left unmatched: 6. Germline V gives CDR1 SGHRS, CDR2 YFSETQ. The CDR3 is 12 amino acids.

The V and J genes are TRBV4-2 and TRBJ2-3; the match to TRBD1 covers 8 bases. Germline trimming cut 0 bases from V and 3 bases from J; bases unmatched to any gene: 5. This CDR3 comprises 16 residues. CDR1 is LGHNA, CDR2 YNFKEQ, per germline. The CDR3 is CASSQEGQAGTDTQYF. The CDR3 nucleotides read TGTGCCAGCAGCCAAGAGGGACAGGCGGGTACAGATACGCAGTATTTT.

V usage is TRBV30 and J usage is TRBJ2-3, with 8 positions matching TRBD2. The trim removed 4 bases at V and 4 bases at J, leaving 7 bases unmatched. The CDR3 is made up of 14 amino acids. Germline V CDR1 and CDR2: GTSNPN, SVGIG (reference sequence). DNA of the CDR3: TGTGCCTGGACCGGGAGGGCCGGGGCAGATACGCAGTATTTT. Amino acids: CAWTGRAGADTQYF.

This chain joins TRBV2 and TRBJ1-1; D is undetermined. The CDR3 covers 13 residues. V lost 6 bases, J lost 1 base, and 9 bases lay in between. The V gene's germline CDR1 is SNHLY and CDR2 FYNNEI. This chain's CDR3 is CASRIGRNTEAFF. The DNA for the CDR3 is TGTGCCAGCAGAATAGGGAGGAACACTGAAGCTTTCTTT.

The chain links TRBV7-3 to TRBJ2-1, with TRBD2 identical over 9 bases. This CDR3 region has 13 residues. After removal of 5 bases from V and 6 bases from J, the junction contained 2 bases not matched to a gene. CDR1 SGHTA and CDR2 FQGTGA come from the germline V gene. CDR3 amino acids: CASSPTSGNEQFF. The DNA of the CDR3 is TGTGCCAGCAGCCCGACTAGCGGCAATGAGCAGTTCTTC.